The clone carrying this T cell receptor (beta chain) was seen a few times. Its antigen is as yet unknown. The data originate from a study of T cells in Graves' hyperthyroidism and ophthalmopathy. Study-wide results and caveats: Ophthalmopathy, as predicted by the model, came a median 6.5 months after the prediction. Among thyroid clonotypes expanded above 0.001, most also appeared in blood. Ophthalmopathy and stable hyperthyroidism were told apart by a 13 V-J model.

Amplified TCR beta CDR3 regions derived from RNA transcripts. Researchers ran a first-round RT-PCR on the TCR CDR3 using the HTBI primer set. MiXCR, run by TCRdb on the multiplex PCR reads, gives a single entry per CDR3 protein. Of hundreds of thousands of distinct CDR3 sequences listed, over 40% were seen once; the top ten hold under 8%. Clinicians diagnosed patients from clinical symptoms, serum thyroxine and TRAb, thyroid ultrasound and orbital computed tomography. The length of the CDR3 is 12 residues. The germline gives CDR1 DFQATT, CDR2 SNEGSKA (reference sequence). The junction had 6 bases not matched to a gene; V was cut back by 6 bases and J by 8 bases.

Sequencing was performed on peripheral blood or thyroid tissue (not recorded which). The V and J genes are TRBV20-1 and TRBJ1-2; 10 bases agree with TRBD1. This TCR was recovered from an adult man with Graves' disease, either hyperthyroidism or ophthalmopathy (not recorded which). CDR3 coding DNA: TGCAGTGCCAAGACAGGGGGCCAAGGCTACACCTTC. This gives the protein CSAKTGGQGYTF.